This T cell receptor (beta chain) stems from a study of T-cell reconstitution after alpha-beta-depleted transplantation in children. Study results and limitations: By one year post-transplant, T-cell counts and diversity largely arose from T cells that were newly produced.

TCRbeta library construction was performed incorporating unique molecular identifiers. TCRdb recomputed calls from the PCR reads with MiXCR, one row per CDR3 protein. The repertoire holds a few hundred thousand distinct CDR3 sequences, with 25% as singletons. This CDR3 spans 17 amino acids. Trimming cost V 4 bases and J 1 base; bases outside gene matches: 4. Per the germline V gene, CDR1 is LGHDT and CDR2 is YNNKEL (reference sequence). Of note for this clonotype: Its antigen remains unidentified.

This sequence joins TRBV3-1 and TRBJ2-1; 13 nucleotides line up with TRBD2. The specimen comprised PBMCs, sampled before TCRalphabeta/CD19-depleted stem cell transplant. This TCR came from a girl aged 2 to 10 with Fanconi anemia, due to receive a stem cell transplant. CDR3 residues: CASSPSLAGGSYNEQFF. The CDR3 bases are TGTGCCAGCAGCCCCTCACTAGCGGGAGGGTCCTACAATGAGCAGTTCTTC.